Listed below are T cell receptor beta chains from one sample, sequenced in a study of control samples from healthy donors and cancer patients. Profiling relied on immunoSEQ multiplex PCR, and the TCRdb table lists in-frame clones only, not all of them. Of approximately 46,000 clones listed, about 87% are singletons. Sequences were obtained from PBMCs. The receptors here all came from a woman aged 55-69 years with lung cancer. CDR3s include the opening cysteine and the closing phenylalanine or tryptophan. A D gene is named only where the DNA matches it firmly. The size of a clone is reported for some rows only, either as once, few or many, or as a class for expanded clones.

d_call	clone_size	j_call	v_call	cdr3_nt	cdr3_aa
NA	NA	TRBJ2-7	TRBV3-1/TRBV3-2	TGTGCCAGCAGCCAAGATCGCCAGAACGAGCAGTACTTC	CASSQDRQNEQYF
TRBD1	NA	TRBJ1-1	TRBV19	TGTGCCAGTAGCTGGACAGGGGGCACTGAAGCTTTCTTT	CASSWTGGTEAFF
TRBD2	NA	TRBJ2-7	TRBV6-1	TGTGCCAGCAGTGAAGCAAAGCGGGAGTTAGACGAGCAGTACTTC	CASSEAKRELDEQYF
NA	NA	TRBJ1-1	TRBV28	TGTGCCAGCAGCCCAAATGCGAACACTGAAGCTTTCTTT	CASSPNANTEAFF
NA	NA	TRBJ2-5	TRBV11-3	TGTGCCAGCAGCCGAAGGGATGAGGGAGATGAGACCCAGTACTTC	CASSRRDEGDETQYF
NA	NA	TRBJ1-3	TRBV5-4	TGTGCCAGCAGCGCGGTCGGGACGCCAAACACCATATATTTT	CASSAVGTPNTIYF
NA	NA	TRBJ1-6	TRBV12-5	TGTGCTAGTGGTCGAGGGGCCAGCTCCTATAATTCACCCCTCCACTTT	CASGRGASSYNSPLHF
TRBD1	few	TRBJ2-1	TRBV24-1	TGTGCCACCAGTGATTTCCCACCGGGACAGGGGGCGCAGAATGAGCAGTTCTTC	CATSDFPPGQGAQNEQFF
NA	NA	TRBJ1-3	TRBV11-3	TGTGCCAGCCGGACAGCCAACTCTGGAAACACCATATATTTT	CASRTANSGNTIYF
NA	NA	TRBJ2-3	TRBV4-1	TGCGCCAGCAGCACAGCAATTACGCAGTATTTT	CASSTAITQYF
NA	NA	TRBJ2-3	TRBV7-3	TGTGCCAGCAGCTCTACCCCTGGGGTAGATACGCAGTATTTT	CASSSTPGVDTQYF
NA	NA	TRBJ2-6	TRBV29-1	TGCAGCGGCCTATTAACCCGAGGGGCCAACGTCCTGACTTTC	CSGLLTRGANVLTF
NA	NA	TRBJ2-7	TRBV7-9	TGTGCCAGCAAAAGGGGGGAAACCTACGAGCAGTACTTC	CASKRGETYEQYF
TRBD2	NA	TRBJ2-1	TRBV4-2	TGTGCCAGCAGCCATCTTGGGCTGGGGGGGGTCAATGAGCAGTTCTTC	CASSHLGLGGVNEQFF
TRBD1	NA	TRBJ2-1	TRBV19	TGTGCCACCAAAAACTCGACAGGGGGCAATGAGCAGTTCTTC	CATKNSTGGNEQFF
TRBD2	NA	TRBJ2-7	TRBV11-2	TGTGCCAGCAGCTCGGGTGCGGGAGAAGCGTACGAGCAGTACTTC	CASSSGAGEAYEQYF
NA	NA	TRBJ2-7	TRBV30	TGTGCCTGGAGTTTCGGGGAAAACTCCTACGAGCAGTACTTC	CAWSFGENSYEQYF
NA	NA	TRBJ1-2	TRBV5-1	TGCGCCAGCAGCTTGGGGACGGTAGCTAACTATGGCTACACCTTC	CASSLGTVANYGYTF
NA	NA	TRBJ2-2	TRBV5-1	TGCGCCAGCAGCTTGAGCAGTCCCAACACCGGGGAGCTGTTTTTT	CASSLSSPNTGELFF
NA	NA	TRBJ1-2	TRBV24-1	TGTGCCACCAGTCCAACCTGGGGTGGCTACACCTTC	CATSPTWGGYTF
NA	NA	TRBJ1-1	TRBV29-1	TGCAGCGTCTACCTTTCGGGGGTAGGTACTGAAGCTTTCTTT	CSVYLSGVGTEAFF
NA	NA	TRBJ2-2	TRBV5-1	TGCGCCAGCAACTACAAGGGGGGGGCCGGGGAGCTGTTTTTT	CASNYKGGAGELFF
NA	NA	TRBJ1-4	TRBV28	TGTGCCAGCAAAGTGGACATCTCTAATGAAAAACTGTTTTTT	CASKVDISNEKLFF
NA	NA	TRBJ1-6	TRBV6-5	TGTGCCAGCAGTTACTCTCCGGGACGGAATAATTCACCCCTCCACTTT	CASSYSPGRNNSPLHF
TRBD2	NA	TRBJ2-3	TRBV2	TGTGCCAGCAGTGAAGGGACTAGCGGGAGGGGAGATACGCAGTATTTT	CASSEGTSGRGDTQYF
NA	NA	TRBJ2-4	TRBV7-2	TGTGCCAGCAGCAAAAGTCTCCTGGGCTCGAGGATTCAGTACTTC	CASSKSLLGSRIQYF
TRBD1	NA	TRBJ1-1	TRBV7-2	TGTGCCAGCAGCTTAGGACAGGGGGACACTGAAGCTTTCTTT	CASSLGQGDTEAFF
NA	NA	TRBJ1-1	TRBV29-1	TGCAGCGTCTTACAGAAAACTGAAGCTTTCTTT	CSVLQKTEAFF
TRBD2	NA	TRBJ2-1	TRBV2	TGTGCCAGCAGCGCCGGGACTAGCGGGTTGAATGAGCAGTTCTTC	CASSAGTSGLNEQFF
NA	NA	TRBJ2-3	TRBV24-1	TGTGCCACCAGTGTAGGGGCGAGCACAGATACGCAGTATTTT	CATSVGASTDTQYF
TRBD1	NA	TRBJ1-3	TRBV11-2	TGTGCCAGCAGCCAGGGGGATTCGGATGGAAACACCATATATTTT	CASSQGDSDGNTIYF
TRBD1	few	TRBJ2-7	TRBV7-6	TGTGCCAGCAGACTAACTACAGGGGGCAACGAGCAGTACTTC	CASRLTTGGNEQYF
NA	NA	TRBJ1-2	TRBV5-1	TGCGCCAGCAGCCCGACAGTTTCGGGAGGCTACACCTTC	CASSPTVSGGYTF
NA	NA	TRBJ2-1	TRBV11-2	TGTGCCAGCAGCTTAGTTGGGTCTACGGGAGCCACCTACAATGAGCAGTTCTTC	CASSLVGSTGATYNEQFF
TRBD1	NA	TRBJ1-6	TRBV28	TGTGCCAGCAGTTTTCCCGACAGGGGAAATTCACCCCTCCACTTT	CASSFPDRGNSPLHF
NA	NA	TRBJ1-3	TRBV2	TGTGCCAGCACTCCTAGCGGGAGCCGAAACACCATATATTTT	CASTPSGSRNTIYF
TRBD2	NA	TRBJ2-7	TRBV15	TGTGCCACCAGCCCCGGCTTGAGAGTAGCGGGAGGAGGGCCCGAGCAGTACTTC	CATSPGLRVAGGGPEQYF
NA	NA	TRBJ2-1	TRBV10-3	TGTGCCATCAGCGGGGTAGGGAGCGGTTCAGGCAATGAGCAGTTCTTC	CAISGVGSGSGNEQFF
TRBD1	NA	TRBJ2-7	TRBV28	TGTGCCAGCAGTCTAACAGGGGGCGGTGAGCAGTACTTC	CASSLTGGGEQYF
TRBD2	NA	TRBJ2-2	TRBV30	TGTGCCTGGAGTGTACGGGAGGTCGGGGCAGGCGGGGAGCTGTTTTTT	CAWSVREVGAGGELFF
NA	NA	TRBJ1-2	TRBV7-3	TGTGCCAGCAGCCCCGACCTGGAATATGGCTACACCTTC	CASSPDLEYGYTF
TRBD2	NA	TRBJ2-3	TRBV30	TGTGCCTGGAAAACCGGGACTAGCGGGTTGACAGATACGCAGTATTTT	CAWKTGTSGLTDTQYF
NA	NA	TRBJ1-3	TRBV9	TGTGCCAGCAGCGTAGGGGGCCTCCGCTCTGGAAACACCATATATTTT	CASSVGGLRSGNTIYF
NA	NA	TRBJ2-7	TRBV27	TGTGCCAGCAGTTTAAAGCCGTACTACGAGCAGTACTTC	CASSLKPYYEQYF
TRBD2	once	TRBJ2-2	TRBV6-1	TGTGCCAGCAGTGTAGGGACTAGCGGGGCGAACACCGGGGAGCTGTTTTTT	CASSVGTSGANTGELFF
NA	few	TRBJ1-5	TRBV6-6	TGTGCCAGCAGTACTCAGGGAGAGGGTCAGCCCCAGCATTTT	CASSTQGEGQPQHF
TRBD1	NA	TRBJ1-1	TRBV9	TGTGCCAGCAGCCTGGCGGGACAGGAAGCTTTCTTT	CASSLAGQEAFF